This T cell receptor beta chain was profiled in a study of T cells in Graves' hyperthyroidism and ophthalmopathy. Broader study findings: Ophthalmopathy stood apart from stable hyperthyroidism in a 13 V-J model.

CDR3 size: 12 residues. Germline V gene sequence: CDR1 SQVTM, CDR2 ANQGSEA. Trimming left V 4 bases short and J 9 bases short, with 15 bases between. A remark on this clonotype: Its target is not known.

Reasons for excluding patients were uncontrolled infection, other autoimmune disease, pregnancy or lactation. Amplified regions were TCR beta CDR3 sequences from RNA transcripts. The study used the HTBI primer set for a first-round RT-PCR of the TCR CDR3. TCRdb reprocessed the multiplex PCR reads with MiXCR, giving one entry per CDR3 protein. The table lists 450,000 to 700,000 distinct CDR3 sequences, about 45% of them singletons. V and J are TRBV29-1 and TRBJ2-5, with D hard to call. The sample was peripheral blood or thyroid tissue (not recorded which). The sequence was collected from a woman in her late teens or twenties with Graves' hyperthyroidism. CDR3 sequence: CSVVAPNQPQYF. The CDR3 nucleotides read TGCAGCGTTGTGGCACCTAATCAGCCCCAGTACTTC.